The 20 T cell receptor beta chains reported below all come from one sample, sequenced in a study of blood T cell repertoires in COVID-19. Sequenced by immunoSEQ multiplex PCR; TCRdb stores in-frame clones only, minus some. The repertoire holds 140,000 to 150,000 clones, with more than 75% as singletons. Sample: PBMCs or T cells enriched from blood (not recorded which). Source of these receptors: a woman in her 30s with acute COVID-19.

The chain combines TRBV30 with TRBJ1-1; unclear D gene. V shed 2 bases and J shed 4 bases, with 5 bases lying between them. CDR1 is GTSNPN and CDR2 is SVGIG in the germline V gene (reference sequence). The length of the CDR3 is 11 residues. The CDR3: CAWSISTEAFF. CDR3 DNA: TGTGCCTGGAGTATTAGCACTGAAGCTTTCTTT.

The gene calls are TRBV27 and TRBJ1-5, with D unresolved. Germline-derived CDR1 and CDR2 are MNHEY and SMNVEV (reference sequence). The CDR3 length is 17 residues. V was cut by 0 bases and J by 0 bases, with 12 bases left in between. The CDR3 region is CASSLSRQTYSNQPQHF. The CDR3 DNA follows: TGTGCCAGCAGTTTATCTCGGCAGACATATAGCAATCAGCCCCAGCATTTT.

The chain recombines TRBV3-1 (or the pseudogene TRBV3-2) with TRBJ2-3; 7 bases are a match to TRBD2. Trimming removed 0 bases from V and 3 bases from J; junction bases left unmatched: 0. Germline V lookup: CDR1 LGHDT, CDR2 YNNKEL (reference sequence). The CDR3 length is 14 residues. The CDR3 coding sequence is TGTGCCAGCAGCCAAGAGGGAGGGACAGATACGCAGTATTTT. This encodes CASSQEGGTDTQYF.

The chain recombines TRBV18 with TRBJ1-6, with TRBD1 identical over 7 bases. V trimming: 0 bases; J trimming: 5 bases; junction bases outside the gene matches: 4. Germline V lookup: CDR1 KGHSH, CDR2 LQKENI. The CDR3 has 16 residues. DNA for the CDR3: TGTGCCAGCTCACCACCTACACAGGGGAATAATTCACCCCTCCACTTT. This codes for CASSPPTQGNNSPLHF.

The rearrangement links TRBV27 to TRBJ2-1; perhaps TRBD1 as D (5 bases). The ends were cut back, 6 bases at V and 8 bases at J, with 14 bases in the middle. The CDR3 has 13 amino acids. Germline V gene sequence: CDR1 MNHEY, CDR2 SMNVEV (reference sequence). The CDR3 region has the DNA TGTGCCAGCAGATTTTGGGGCGAGGATGAGCAGTTCTTC. Its translation is CASRFWGEDEQFF.

This clone occurred once. The chain recombines TRBV18 with TRBJ1-1, with D unresolved. From germline, CDR1 is KGHSH and CDR2 LQKENI. The V gene lost 6 bases and the J gene lost 4 bases, with 15 bases spanning the gap. CDR3 length: 14 residues. DNA of the CDR3: TGTGCCAGCTCCCTATCGGGTTCGGGCACTGAAGCTTTCTTT. It yields the protein CASSLSGSGTEAFF.

The chain is built from TRBV28 and TRBJ2-5; D is undetermined. The CDR3 runs 12 residues. Trimming removed 7 bases at V and 2 bases at J, with 8 bases between. From germline, CDR1 is MDHEN and CDR2 SYDVKM. CDR3 DNA: TGTGCCAGCACGAGCGCACAAGAGACCCAGTACTTC. Translated: CASTSAQETQYF.

The CDR3 DNA reads TGTGCCAGCTCGGAGAAGTCTGGGGCCAACGTCCTGACTTTC. This codes for CASSEKSGANVLTF. The chain is built from TRBV18 and TRBJ2-6, with D hard to call. The CDR3 has 14 residues. With 6 bases removed from V and 1 base from J, the gap between germline ends came to 7 bases. Germline assignment: CDR1 KGHSH and CDR2 LQKENI.

V and J are TRBV28 and TRBJ2-1; D call uncertain. V lost 8 bases, J lost 0 bases, and 11 bases lay in between. CDR1 MDHEN and CDR2 SYDVKM come from the germline V gene. CDR3 length equals 14 residues. The CDR3 nucleotides are TGTGCCAGCCTCCTAGACCACTCCTACAATGAGCAGTTCTTC. This sequence encodes CASLLDHSYNEQFF.

The V call is TRBV5-6, the J call TRBJ2-7; 9 bases agree with TRBD1. The V segment lost 4 bases and the J segment 3 bases; nucleotides outside the gene matches: 8. This CDR3 has 15 amino acids. Germline V gene data show CDR1 as SGHDT and CDR2 as YYEEEE. This CDR3 is CASSQAGTGNYEQYF. In nucleotides, the CDR3 is TGTGCCAGCAGCCAAGCCGGGACAGGGAACTACGAGCAGTACTTC.

The chain couples TRBV10-3 to TRBJ2-7; D might be TRBD2 (6 bases). Germline values: CDR1 ENHRY, CDR2 SYGVKD. Between the trimmed V and J ends, which lost 6 bases and 2 bases, there was a span of 14 bases. This CDR3 is built from 14 residues. For the CDR3, the DNA is TGTGCCATCAGGGACGGGACTGCAACCTACGAGCAGTACTTC. Translated: CAIRDGTATYEQYF.

V usage is TRBV5-1 and J usage is TRBJ2-1, with 8 bases fitting TRBD1. Germline V gene data show CDR1 as SGHRS and CDR2 as YFSETQ. CDR3 length: 17 amino acids. After removal of 2 bases from V and 3 bases from J, the junction contained 10 bases not matched to a gene. The CDR3 DNA reads TGCGCCAGCAGCTTAGGAGGGACAGGAGTCGGCTACAATGAGCAGTTCTTC. Its protein is CASSLGGTGVGYNEQFF.

V usage is TRBV11-1 and J usage is TRBJ2-7, with 12 nucleotides matching TRBD2. The junction had 5 bases not matched to a gene; V was cut back by 4 bases and J by 4 bases. Germline CDR1 and CDR2: SGHAT and FQDESV (reference sequence). The CDR3 runs to 15 residues. CDR3 coding DNA: TGTGCCAGCAGCTGGACTAGCGGGACGGGGTACGAGCAGTACTTC. Protein product: CASSWTSGTGYEQYF.

The chain carries TRBV25-1 and TRBJ2-6; a weak D match, TRBD1 (6 bases). The length of the CDR3 is 17 residues. Per the germline V gene, CDR1 is MGHDK and CDR2 is SYGVNS. V lost 6 bases and J lost 3, with 18 bases in between. The DNA for the CDR3 is TGTGCCAGCAGCAGAGGTGGGGGCTGGGTTGGGGCCAACGTCCTGACTTTC. Its translation: CASSRGGGWVGANVLTF.

The CDR3 DNA reads as TGTGCCATCTTGATTACCGCGGGAGCGGGTGGAGTGCCAGATACGCAGTATTTT. Its translation: CAILITAGAGGVPDTQYF. The J gene is TRBJ2-3, the V gene TRBV10-3; 7 nucleotides align to TRBD2. Germline V gene lookup returns CDR1 ENHRY and CDR2 SYGVKD. V was clipped by 8 bases and J by 4 bases; unmatched bases: 21. The CDR3 covers 18 residues.

V usage is TRBV10-3 and J usage is TRBJ1-5, with unresolved D. CDR3 length: 13 residues. V dropped 5 bases and J dropped 5 bases, with 10 bases sitting between them. CDR1 and CDR2 from the germline V gene are ENHRY and SYGVKD. The CDR3 is CAISPRADQPQHF. The CDR3 DNA sequence: TGTGCCATCAGTCCCCGCGCCGATCAGCCCCAGCATTTT.

The gene calls are TRBV11-2 and TRBJ2-5; no clear D. Germline assignment: CDR1 SGHAT and CDR2 FQNNGV. V was clipped by 0 bases and J by 5 bases, with 7 bases between them. CDR3 length: 13 residues. The CDR3: CASSLDYTETQYF. DNA of the CDR3: TGTGCCAGCAGCTTAGATTACACGGAGACCCAGTACTTC.

The chain links TRBV30 to TRBJ1-2; 8 bases line up with TRBD1. The CDR3 has 15 amino acids. Looked up from germline, CDR1 is GTSNPN and CDR2 is SVGIG (reference sequence). The ends lost 1 base at V and 4 bases at J; junction bases unmatched: 8. Here the CDR3 reads CAWSGQGLAVYGYTF. The DNA for the CDR3 is TGTGCCTGGAGTGGACAGGGGCTGGCGGTCTATGGCTACACCTTC.

The rearrangement links TRBV7-2 to TRBJ2-5; the match to TRBD2 covers 9 bases. The CDR3 consists of 15 residues. The trim removed 3 bases at V and 5 bases at J, leaving 7 bases unmatched. Per the germline V gene, CDR1 is SGHTA and CDR2 is FQGNSA. In nucleotides, the CDR3 is TGTGCCAGCAGCTTTACGAGCGGGGGGTGGGAGACCCAGTACTTC. Translation: CASSFTSGGWETQYF. Full variable domain (missing parts from reference TRBV7-2 and TRBJ2-5): GAGVSQSPSNKVTEKGKDVELRCDPISGHTALYWYRQSLGQGLEFLIYFQGNSAPDKSGLPSDRFSAERTGGSVSTLTIQRTQQEDSAVYLCASSFTSGGWETQYFGPGTRLLVL.

This clone was picked up one time. This sequence joins TRBV30 and TRBJ1-1; D uncertain. CDR1 and CDR2 (germline): GTSNPN, SVGIG (reference sequence). The CDR3 length is 11 residues. Trimming left V 0 bases short and J 10 bases short, with 9 bases between. CDR3 sequence: CAWSVSGRAFF. The CDR3 nucleotides read TGTGCCTGGAGTGTTTCTGGGAGAGCTTTCTTT.